The 20 T cell receptor beta chains below were found in one sample sequenced in a study of cytomegalovirus exposure and HLA in healthy donors. The primer mix had 60 Vbeta and 13 Jbeta primers. Assay used: immunoSEQ multiplex PCR; TCRdb lists only in-frame clones, some missing. The sample records about 200,000 clones, around 75% being singletons. Material: PBMCs. Source of these receptors: a woman aged 45 to 65 in good health and CMV-seronegative.

The rearrangement links TRBV10-3 to TRBJ2-3, with D possibly matching TRBD2 (6 bases). This CDR3 has 14 amino acids. Germline CDR1 ENHRY, CDR2 SYGVKD. Deletions cut 4 bases from V and 3 bases from J, with 11 bases between. In DNA, the CDR3 is TGTGCCATCAGTGGGGACTTCCTGACAGATACGCAGTATTTT. It yields the protein CAISGDFLTDTQYF.

This chain connects TRBV5-1 to TRBJ1-1, with D possibly being TRBD1 (5 bases). Per germline, CDR1 SGHRS and CDR2 YFSETQ. The CDR3 runs 14 residues. Trimming took off 0 bases at V and 8 bases at J, with 14 bases between the two ends. CDR3 sequence reads: CASSLGGVESEAFF. In DNA, the CDR3 is TGCGCCAGCAGCTTGGGGGGGGTCGAGAGCGAAGCTTTCTTT.

The chain has TRBV9 and TRBJ2-1, with 9 bases matching TRBD2. The trim removed 3 bases at V and 9 bases at J, leaving 13 bases unmatched. The CDR3 consists of 16 residues. The germline V gene has CDR1 SGDLS and CDR2 YYNGEE. CDR3 bases: TGTGCCAGCAGCGGGGCTAGCGGGGCAGCCCTTCGTGAGCAGTTCTTC. This gives the protein CASSGASGAALREQFF.

This chain links TRBV27 with TRBJ1-5; maybe TRBD1 (5 bases). Per germline, CDR1 MNHEY and CDR2 SMNVEV (reference sequence). This CDR3 contains 14 residues. V was pared by 6 bases and J by 2 bases, with 11 bases between. CDR3 sequence reads: CASSLAGGNQPQHF. In DNA, the CDR3 is TGTGCCAGCAGCTTGGCGGGGGGCAATCAGCCCCAGCATTTT.

The chain is built from TRBV7-2 and TRBJ1-1; TRBD1 aligns across 10 bases. The CDR3 sequence is 14 residues long. CDR1 SGHTA and CDR2 FQGNSA come from the germline V gene. V was pared by 6 bases and J by 6 bases, with 7 bases of the junction left unmatched. In DNA, the CDR3 is TGTGCCAGCAGACCGGGACAGGGGAGAGCTGAAGCTTTCTTT. Its translation: CASRPGQGRAEAFF. The entire variable domain, with the rest obtained from reference TRBV7-2 and TRBJ1-1, is as follows: GAGVSQSPSNKVTEKGKDVELRCDPISGHTALYWYRQSLGQGLEFLIYFQGNSAPDKSGLPSDRFSAERTGGSVSTLTIQRTQQEDSAVYLCASRPGQGRAEAFFGQGTRLTVV.

V and J are TRBV7-3 and TRBJ2-5, with 7 bases that match TRBD2. V lost 0 bases, J lost 4 bases, and 5 bases stayed unmatched. The CDR3 is 15 residues long. CDR1 is SGHTA, CDR2 FQGTGA, per germline. The CDR3 DNA reads TGTGCCAGCAGCTTAACGTGGGGCGGGAGAGAGACCCAGTACTTC. It yields the protein CASSLTWGGRETQYF.

The chain couples TRBV4-3 to TRBJ2-7; D remains unclear. CDR1 and CDR2 (germline): LGHNA, YSLEER. V lost 1 base to trimming and J lost 3 bases, with 13 bases between them. This CDR3 has 15 amino acids. The DNA for the CDR3 is TGCGCCAGCAGCCAAGGGTATGGCGGAGACTACGAGCAGTACTTC. Residues: CASSQGYGGDYEQYF.

The rearrangement links TRBV7-2 to TRBJ2-2; D not resolved. V was clipped by 5 bases and J by 6 bases, with 13 bases between them. The CDR3 extends over 14 amino acids. Germline CDR1 and CDR2: SGHTA and FQGNSA. As DNA, the CDR3 is TGTGCCAGCAGCCCCGGCGAGGTATCCGGGGAGCTGTTTTTT. This sequence encodes CASSPGEVSGELFF.

V usage is TRBV2 and J usage is TRBJ2-6, with no clear D. Trimming stripped 6 bases from V and 4 bases from J, with 7 bases between. Germline CDR1 and CDR2: SNHLY and FYNNEI. This CDR3 has 13 amino acids. CDR3 nucleotides: TGTGCCAGCAGGGCCTTGGGGGCCAACGTCCTGACTTTC. Translated: CASRALGANVLTF.

The gene calls are TRBV28 and TRBJ2-1, with a tentative D call TRBD1 (5 bases). This CDR3 has 13 residues. Germline V gene sequence: CDR1 MDHEN, CDR2 SYDVKM. Trimming took off 3 bases at V and 9 bases at J, with 12 bases between the two ends. CDR3: CASSFLDRGEQFF. The CDR3 region has the DNA TGTGCCAGCAGTTTCCTCGATAGGGGTGAGCAGTTCTTC.

This chain joins TRBV19 and TRBJ1-5, with TRBD1 matching 7 bases. Trimming cost V 2 bases and J 5 bases; bases outside gene matches: 12. Germline loops: CDR1 LNHDA, CDR2 SQIVND (reference sequence). The CDR3 has 17 residues. In DNA form, the CDR3 reads TGTGCCAGTAGTATATACGGGACAGCCATTTTAGATCAGCCCCAGCATTTT. Its protein is CASSIYGTAILDQPQHF.

J is TRBJ1-2 and V is TRBV5-1, with D unresolved. V was clipped by 6 bases and J by 1 base, with 13 bases between them. This CDR3 has 14 amino acids. CDR1 is SGHRS and CDR2 is YFSETQ in the germline V gene. CDR3 sequence (DNA): TGCGCCAGCAAGGCCGAGGGAGGTAACTATGGCTACACCTTC. Protein: CASKAEGGNYGYTF.

A few counts support this clone. This sequence joins TRBV7-3 and TRBJ2-3, with a possible D match to TRBD2 (5 bases). Between the trimmed V and J ends, which lost 5 bases and 5 bases, there was a span of 20 bases. Per germline, CDR1 SGHTA and CDR2 FQGTGA. CDR3 length: 16 amino acids. The CDR3 coding sequence is TGTGCCAGCAGCCCCTACTCCGGGTCCGCGGGAGATACGCAGTATTTT. Protein: CASSPYSGSAGDTQYF.

V usage is TRBV5-1 and J usage is TRBJ2-3; 7 bases agree with TRBD2. Trimming took 6 bases from V and 2 from J; bases not matched to a gene: 9. The CDR3 has 15 amino acids. Germline CDR1 and CDR2: SGHRS and YFSETQ. DNA for the CDR3: TGCGCCAGCACCGGTGGGACTATCCTCACAGATACGCAGTATTTT. It encodes CASTGGTILTDTQYF.

J is TRBJ1-1 and V is TRBV18; 7 nucleotides align to TRBD1. The germline V gene has CDR1 KGHSH and CDR2 LQKENI. V lost 5 bases to trimming and J lost 5 bases; unmatched junction nucleotides: 8. There are 14 residues in the CDR3. The CDR3 bases are TGTGCCAGCTCATCCTCAGGGGGTGGGACTGAAGCTTTCTTT. Protein sequence: CASSSSGGGTEAFF. The variable domain in full, with the rest retrieved from reference TRBV18 and TRBJ1-1, is NAGVMQNPRHLVRRRGQEARLRCSPMKGHSHVYWYRQLPEEGLKFMVYLQKENIIDESGMPKERFSAEFPKEGPSILRIQQVVRGDSAAYFCASSSSGGGTEAFFGQGTRLTVV.

The CDR3: CASSQDLVGNRVKERNTIYF. The CDR3 region has the DNA TGCGCCAGCAGCCAAGATTTGGTAGGAAACAGGGTAAAGGAGAGAAACACCATATATTTT. The gene calls are TRBV4-3 and TRBJ1-3; maybe TRBD1 (6 bases). Trimming removed 0 bases at V and 5 bases at J, with 26 bases between. The CDR3 consists of 20 residues. From germline, CDR1 is LGHNA and CDR2 YSLEER.

This chain uses TRBV7-8 with TRBJ1-2, with 7 nucleotides matching TRBD1. V was pared by 5 bases and J by 7 bases, with 7 bases of the junction left unmatched. Looked up from germline, CDR1 is SGHVS and CDR2 is FQNEAQ. This CDR3 contains 13 residues. CDR3 loop: CASSPGTVSGYTF. CDR3 DNA sequence: TGTGCCAGCAGCCCCGGGACAGTTTCTGGCTACACCTTC.

This sequence joins TRBV13 and TRBJ2-1; 7 nucleotides line up with TRBD2. Trimming took 5 bases from V and 7 from J; bases not matched to a gene: 5. The CDR3 is 13 amino acids. Germline CDR1 reads PRHDT; CDR2 reads FYEKMQ (reference sequence). CDR3 residues: CASSPLGGNEQFF. In nucleotides, the CDR3 is TGTGCCAGCAGCCCCCTGGGAGGGAATGAGCAGTTCTTC.

This clone was counted a few times. The chain has TRBV2 and TRBJ1-2; D remains unclear. CDR3 size: 15 residues. Between the trimmed V and J ends, which lost 10 bases and 3 bases, there was a span of 21 bases. Germline CDR1 SNHLY, CDR2 FYNNEI. This chain's CDR3 is CATSPREFMYYGYTF. CDR3 nucleotide sequence: TGTGCCACCTCGCCCCGGGAATTCATGTACTATGGCTACACCTTC.

The chain recombines TRBV27 with TRBJ2-1, with 8 bases matching TRBD2. This CDR3 has 13 residues. Germline V CDR1 and CDR2: MNHEY, SMNVEV (reference sequence). Losses at the gene ends were 5 bases for V and 8 bases for J; bases not matched to a gene: 5. The CDR3 protein is CASSQGTRDEQFF. The CDR3 DNA follows: TGTGCCAGCAGTCAAGGGACTAGAGATGAGCAGTTCTTC.